These 3 T cell receptor beta chains originate from one sample sequenced in a study of brain T cells in children with intractable seizures. Produced via immunoSEQ multiplex PCR; TCRdb's table is partial and in-frame only. In the table there are 340,000 or so clones, more than 85% of which are singletons. Time point of the sample: blood from clinic visit 5 months post-surgery; TSC patient then seizure free. The sequencing used peripheral blood, collected approximately 5 months after surgery. The receptors come from a boy less than two years old with tuberous sclerosis and intractable seizures.

The chain carries TRBV3-1 (or the pseudogene TRBV3-2) and TRBJ2-1; 9 positions agree with TRBD2. Germline assignment: CDR1 LGHDT and CDR2 YNNKEL (reference sequence). CDR3 length: 15 amino acids. Losses at the gene ends were 4 bases for V and 6 bases for J; bases not matched to a gene: 7. CDR3 nucleotide sequence: TGTGCCAGCAGCCTCGCGGGAGGGACGAGCAATGAGCAGTTCTTC. Its translation: CASSLAGGTSNEQFF.

The chain links TRBV7-9 to TRBJ1-2; the match to TRBD1 covers 7 bases. Germline V gene data show CDR1 as SEHNR and CDR2 as FQNEAQ (reference sequence). The CDR3 is 13 residues long. V trimming: 5 bases; J trimming: 4 bases; junction bases outside the gene matches: 4. CDR3 residues: CASSLDRSYGYTF. The CDR3 nucleotides read TGTGCCAGCAGCCTGGACAGGTCCTATGGCTACACCTTC. Full variable domain (remainder filled in from reference TRBV7-9 and TRBJ1-2): DTGVSQNPRHKITKRGQNVTFRCDPISEHNRLYWYRQTLGQGPEFLTYFQNEAQLEKSRLLSDRFSAERPKGSFSTLEIQRTEQGDSAMYLCASSLDRSYGYTFGSGTRLTVV.

The table lists this clone with a count of one. The chain combines TRBV19 with TRBJ1-1; D call uncertain. CDR3 length: 17 amino acids. The V and J ends lost 7 bases and 0 bases respectively, with 21 bases between them. Looked up from germline, CDR1 is LNHDA and CDR2 is SQIVND (reference sequence). The CDR3 DNA follows: TGTGCCAGTACCCGCGGGCCCGAGCAAGGTGTGAACACTGAAGCTTTCTTT. Translated: CASTRGPEQGVNTEAFF.